The entry below gives a single T cell receptor (beta chain) sequence along with its context. The antigen is not known. As every portion of the isolated RNA was reverse transcribed, the sequencing read expressed TCRB transcripts. Using immunoSEQ multiplex PCR, the repertoire was profiled, and TCRdb retains in-frame clones only, with some absent. The data contain about 320,000 clones, around 15% of them singletons. This sample was taken from a study of beta chain features in type 1 diabetes. Whole-study results and caveats: Sequencing the cDNA could make cells with high TCR expression show up more than they should. Compared to healthy donors, patients appeared to have naive, central memory and Treg TCRB repertoires that were more alike.

CD45RO/CCR7/CD25/CD127/CD95/CD27 separated CD4+ naive, central memory, regulatory and stem cell-like memory cells by sorting. The V gene end was trimmed by 7 bases and the J gene end by 1 base; junction bases not matched to a gene: 4. CDR3 size: 13 residues. Looked up from germline, CDR1 is SGHNT and CDR2 is YYREEE (reference sequence). Material: central memory CD4+ T cells from blood. The source is a man aged 25-40 years in good health. The chain uses TRBV5-4 and TRBJ2-7; 8 bases align to TRBD1. The CDR3 region is CASRRDRSYEQYF. Written as DNA, the CDR3 is TGTGCCAGCCGCAGGGACAGGTCCTACGAGCAGTACTTC.